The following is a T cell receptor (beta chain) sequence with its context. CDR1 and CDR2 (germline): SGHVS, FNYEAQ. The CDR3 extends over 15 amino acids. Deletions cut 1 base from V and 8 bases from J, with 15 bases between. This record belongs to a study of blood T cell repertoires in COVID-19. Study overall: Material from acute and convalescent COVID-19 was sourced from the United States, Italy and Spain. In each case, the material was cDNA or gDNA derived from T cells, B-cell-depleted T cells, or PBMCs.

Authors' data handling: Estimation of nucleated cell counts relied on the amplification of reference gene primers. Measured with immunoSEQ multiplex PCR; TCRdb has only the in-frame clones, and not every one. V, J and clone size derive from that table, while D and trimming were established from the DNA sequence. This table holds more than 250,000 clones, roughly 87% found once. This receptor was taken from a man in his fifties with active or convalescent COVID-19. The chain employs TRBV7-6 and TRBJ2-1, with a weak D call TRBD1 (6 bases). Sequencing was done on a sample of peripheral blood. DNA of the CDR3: TGTGCCAGCAGCTTAGGAGACAGGTCAAGCCATGAGCAGTTCTTC. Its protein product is CASSLGDRSSHEQFF. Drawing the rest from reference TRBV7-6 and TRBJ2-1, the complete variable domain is GAGVSQSPRYKVTKRGQDVALRCDPISGHVSLYWYRQALGQGPEFLTYFNYEAQQDKSGLPNDRFSAERPEGSISTLTIQRTEQRDSAMYRCASSLGDRSSHEQFFGPGTRLTVL.